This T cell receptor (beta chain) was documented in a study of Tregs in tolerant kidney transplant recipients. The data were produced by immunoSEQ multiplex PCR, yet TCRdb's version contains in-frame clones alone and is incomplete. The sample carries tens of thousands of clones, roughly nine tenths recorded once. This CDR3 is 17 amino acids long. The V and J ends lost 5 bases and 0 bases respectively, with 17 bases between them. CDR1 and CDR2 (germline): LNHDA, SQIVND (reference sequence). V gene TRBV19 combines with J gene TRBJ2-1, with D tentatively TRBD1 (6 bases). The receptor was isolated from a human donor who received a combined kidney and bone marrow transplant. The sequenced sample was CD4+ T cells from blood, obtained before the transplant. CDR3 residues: CASSPAWGRSSYNEQFF. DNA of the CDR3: TGTGCCAGTAGTCCGGCTTGGGGGCGGAGCTCCTACAATGAGCAGTTCTTC.